The 9 T cell receptor beta chains listed next were all sequenced from one sample in a study of blood T cell repertoires in COVID-19. Data came from immunoSEQ multiplex PCR; TCRdb stores just in-frame clones and leaves some out. The sample shows 150,000 to 200,000 clones, roughly four fifths of them seen only once. Sequenced material: peripheral blood. Source of these receptors: a human donor in a cohort sampled during active COVID-19.

The V call is TRBV12-5, the J call TRBJ2-7; tentatively, D is TRBD2 (6 bases). Germline CDR1 and CDR2: LGHNT and FRNRAP. This CDR3 has 14 residues. Trimming pared 0 bases from V and 6 bases from J, leaving 12 bases between. The DNA of the CDR3 is TGTGCTAGTGGTTTGGTAAAGTACGGGGGCGAGCAGTACTTC. It yields the protein CASGLVKYGGEQYF.

The count of this clone is one. The chain has TRBV6-1 and TRBJ2-4, with D perhaps matching TRBD1 (6 bases). The CDR3 totals 19 residues. Germline lookup yields CDR1 MNHNS and CDR2 SASEGT. Trimming pared 2 bases from V and 2 bases from J, leaving 22 bases between. The CDR3 is CASSETVGRTDFTKNIQYF. DNA of the CDR3: TGTGCCAGCAGTGAAACGGTCGGCAGGACAGATTTTACCAAAAACATTCAGTACTTC.

The chain carries TRBV6-1 and TRBJ1-2; D remains ambiguous. V was pared by 1 base and J by 6 bases, with 9 bases between. The CDR3 contains 13 residues. CDR1 is MNHNS and CDR2 is SASEGT in the germline V gene. CDR3 DNA: TGTGCCAGCAGTGAAGGCAGAGGTAATGGCTACACCTTC. Amino acid sequence: CASSEGRGNGYTF.

V and J are TRBV7-2 and TRBJ2-3, with D perhaps matching TRBD1 (6 bases). V was pared by 1 base and J by 8 bases, with 19 bases between. Germline V gene lookup returns CDR1 SGHTA and CDR2 FQGNSA. The CDR3 is 16 residues long. The CDR3 spells CASSLGTVIPQSTQYF. The CDR3 nucleotides read TGTGCCAGCAGCTTAGGGACAGTTATTCCACAGAGTACGCAGTATTTT.

This chain connects TRBV6-5 to TRBJ1-3; possibly TRBD1 for D (5 bases). The CDR3 has 16 amino acids. In germline, CDR1 is MNHEY, CDR2 SVGAGI. The ends were cut back, 0 bases at V and 1 base at J, with 10 bases in the middle. In nucleotides, the CDR3 is TGTGCCAGCAGTTACTCCGCAGGGTGGTCTGGAAACACCATATATTTT. As protein: CASSYSAGWSGNTIYF.

This chain joins TRBV9 and TRBJ2-3; the match to TRBD1 covers 10 bases. J lost 3 bases, V lost 0 bases, and 4 bases had no gene match. This CDR3 region has 16 residues. Germline CDR1 SGDLS, CDR2 YYNGEE. For the CDR3, the DNA is TGTGCCAGCAGCGTAGTTGCGGGACAGGGGACAGATACGCAGTATTTT. It encodes CASSVVAGQGTDTQYF.

The chain recombines TRBV5-5 with TRBJ2-3; a possible D gene is TRBD2 (5 bases). CDR3 size: 14 residues. Trimming stripped 0 bases from V and 9 bases from J, with 14 bases between. CDR1 is SGHKS, CDR2 YYEKEE, per germline (reference sequence). The CDR3 spells CASSLEDSRRTQYF. CDR3 coding DNA: TGTGCCAGCAGCTTGGAGGACTCCCGCCGGACGCAGTATTTT.

V gene TRBV6-1 combines with J gene TRBJ1-2, with TRBD1 identical over 8 bases. Trimming at V came to 1 base and at J to 4 bases, leaving 5 bases not matched to a gene. Germline-derived CDR1 and CDR2 are MNHNS and SASEGT. The CDR3 consists of 15 residues. In DNA, the CDR3 is TGTGCCAGCAGTGAAGGGGCAGGGGGCTTCTATGGCTACACCTTC. It encodes CASSEGAGGFYGYTF.

This sequence joins TRBV19 and TRBJ2-7; no definite D call. Germline V CDR1 and CDR2: LNHDA, SQIVND (reference sequence). The CDR3 consists of 14 residues. Trimming cost V 3 bases and J 4 bases, with 13 bases left between them. CDR3 nucleotide sequence: TGTGCCAGTAGTATCAGTCCTGATCATTACGAGCAGTACTTC. This sequence encodes CASSISPDHYEQYF.